The 18 T cell receptor beta chains below all came from one sample that was sequenced in a study of STAT3 mutations in large granular lymphocyte leukemia. General study findings and limits: At least one immunodominant TCR beta clonotype appeared in every T-cell large granular lymphocyte leukemia patient.

These receptors are not linked to any known antigen. Repertoires were generated with immunoSEQ multiplex PCR, while TCRdb's copy carries only in-frame clones and drops some. The sample consists of 20,000 or so clones, 92% of them appearing once. Sequenced sample: peripheral blood mononuclear cells. These receptor sequences come from a man in his sixties with T-cell large granular lymphocyte leukemia. Some clones in this sample may be carry-over from other donors' samples.

The rearrangement uses TRBV10-1 and TRBJ2-7, with D uncertain. Trimming removed 5 bases at V and 7 bases at J, with 24 bases between. This CDR3 region has 16 residues. Germline V gene sequence: CDR1 WNHNN, CDR2 SYGVQD (reference sequence). The CDR3 reads CASSRSPRMGFWEQYF. The CDR3 DNA is TGCGCCAGCAGTCGCTCGCCTCGGATGGGCTTCTGGGAGCAGTACTTC.

The chain combines TRBV7-9 with TRBJ2-7; possibly TRBD2 for D (6 bases). The CDR3 sequence is 14 residues long. V dropped 2 bases and J dropped 3 bases, with 11 bases sitting between them. Germline CDR1 SEHNR, CDR2 FQNEAQ (reference sequence). The CDR3 sequence is CASSLTIGSYEQYF. In nucleotides, the CDR3 is TGTGCCAGCAGCTTAACAATCGGGAGCTACGAGCAGTACTTC.

V is TRBV20-1 and J is TRBJ1-3; D ambiguous. V was pared by 2 bases and J by 4 bases, with 3 bases between. Germline V gives CDR1 DFQATT, CDR2 SNEGSKA (reference sequence). This CDR3 is 11 amino acids long. This chain's CDR3 is CSARWGNTIYF. In DNA, the CDR3 is TGCAGTGCTAGATGGGGAAACACCATATATTTT.

The V and J genes are TRBV19 and TRBJ1-5; maybe TRBD1 (6 bases). This CDR3 is built from 15 residues. Germline CDR1 and CDR2: LNHDA and SQIVND (reference sequence). Trimming pared 7 bases from V and 2 bases from J, leaving 15 bases between. The CDR3 bases are TGTGCCAGTATGGCCGGGACACGAGGCAATCAGCCCCAGCATTTT. It is translated as CASMAGTRGNQPQHF. The full variable domain, completed using reference TRBV19 and TRBJ1-5, is DGGITQSPKYLFRKEGQNVTLSCEQNLNHDAMYWYRQDPGQGLRLIYYSQIVNDFQKGDIAEGYSVSREKKESFPLTVTSAQKNPTAFYLCASMAGTRGNQPQHFGDGTRLSIL.

The chain recombines TRBV25-1 with TRBJ1-1; 7 bases are a match to TRBD1. Germline V lookup: CDR1 MGHDK, CDR2 SYGVNS. V trimming: 6 bases; J trimming: 5 bases; junction bases outside the gene matches: 12. The CDR3 consists of 15 residues. The CDR3 bases are TGTGCCAGCAGCCGATTCCGACAGGGTTCGACTGAAGCTTTCTTT. The encoded protein is CASSRFRQGSTEAFF.

The V call is TRBV4-3, the J call TRBJ1-2; D not resolved. In germline, CDR1 is LGHNA, CDR2 YSLEER. Trimming shortened V by 0 bases and J by 5 bases, and 19 bases separated the two germline ends. This CDR3 has 17 residues. The CDR3 here is CASSQDIQAYPWYGYTF. CDR3 sequence (DNA): TGCGCCAGCAGCCAAGATATTCAGGCATATCCTTGGTATGGCTACACCTTC.

This clone was detected only once. This chain links TRBV27 with TRBJ1-2, with 9 positions matching TRBD1. The CDR3 extends over 13 amino acids. Germline CDR1 is MNHEY and CDR2 is SMNVEV (reference sequence). Trimming at V came to 4 bases and at J to 7 bases, leaving 4 bases not matched to a gene. Here the CDR3 DNA reads TGTGCCAGCAGTTGGGGACAGGGAGGTGGCTACACCTTC. Translation gives CASSWGQGGGYTF.

The chain has TRBV9 and TRBJ2-7; 9 positions match TRBD2. The germline V gene encodes CDR1 SGDLS and CDR2 YYNGEE. J lost 3 bases, V lost 0 bases, and 7 bases had no gene match. The CDR3 extends over 16 amino acids. CDR3 DNA: TGTGCCAGCAGCGTAGGAGGGCTAGCGGGACTCTACGAGCAGTACTTC. Its protein product is CASSVGGLAGLYEQYF. The whole variable domain, filled in from reference TRBV9 and TRBJ2-7, reads DSGVTQTPKHLITATGQRVTLRCSPRSGDLSVYWYQQSLDQGLQFLIQYYNGEERAKGNILERFSAQQFPDLHSELNLSSLELGDSALYFCASSVGGLAGLYEQYFGPGTRLTVT.

The chain employs TRBV7-2 and TRBJ1-4; TRBD1 matches 12 bases. The J segment lost 10 bases and the V segment lost 1 base, leaving 7 bases of the junction unmatched. The CDR3 has 16 residues. Germline-derived CDR1 and CDR2 are SGHTA and FQGNSA. CDR3 amino acids: CASSLDVGTGGLKLFF. Here the CDR3 DNA reads TGTGCCAGCAGCTTAGATGTGGGGACAGGGGGCCTAAAACTGTTTTTT. Full variable domain (rest looked up from reference TRBV7-2 and TRBJ1-4): GAGVSQSPSNKVTEKGKDVELRCDPISGHTALYWYRQSLGQGLEFLIYFQGNSAPDKSGLPSDRFSAERTGGSVSTLTIQRTQQEDSAVYLCASSLDVGTGGLKLFFGSGTQLSVL.

The CDR3 DNA is TGTGCCAGCAGGCGGGGACAGGGGTCTTTTTATGGCTACACCTTC. As protein: CASRRGQGSFYGYTF. The chain uses TRBV5-4 and TRBJ1-2; 10 nucleotides line up with TRBD1. V shed 5 bases and J 5 bases; nucleotides not matched to a gene: 9. Germline lookup yields CDR1 SGHNT and CDR2 YYREEE (reference sequence). CDR3 size: 15 residues.

V and J are TRBV4-3 and TRBJ2-3; 7 bases map to TRBD2. The V and J ends lost 3 bases and 4 bases, in that order; junction bases with no gene match: 1. The CDR3 runs 13 residues. From germline, CDR1 is LGHNA and CDR2 YSLEER. CDR3 in amino acids: CASSQAGADTQYF. DNA of the CDR3: TGCGCCAGCAGCCAGGCGGGGGCAGATACGCAGTATTTT.

The J gene is TRBJ2-2, the V gene TRBV2; the D is unclear. The ends were cut back, 3 bases at V and 3 bases at J, with 8 bases in the middle. The germline V gene has CDR1 SNHLY and CDR2 FYNNEI. CDR3 length: 14 amino acids. The CDR3 DNA sequence: TGTGCCAGCAGTGATGGGTGGGACACCGGGGAGCTGTTTTTT. This sequence encodes CASSDGWDTGELFF.

The J gene is TRBJ2-1, the V gene TRBV6-5; D unresolved. The CDR3 runs 14 residues. CDR1 and CDR2 (germline): MNHEY, SVGAGI. V shed 2 bases and J shed 5 bases, with 10 bases lying between them. CDR3 in amino acids: CASSYPGGNNEQFF. In nucleotides, the CDR3 is TGTGCCAGCAGTTACCCGGGCGGAAACAATGAGCAGTTCTTC.

This CDR3 reads CASSATDWDNSPLHF. The CDR3 coding sequence is TGTGCCAGCAGCGCAACGGACTGGGATAATTCACCCCTCCACTTT. The V and J genes are TRBV9 and TRBJ1-6; D is unclear. CDR1 and CDR2 from the germline V gene are SGDLS and YYNGEE. Trimming shortened V by 3 bases and J by 5 bases, and 12 bases separated the two germline ends. The CDR3 sequence is 15 residues long.

The rearrangement uses TRBV19 and TRBJ2-3; D remains ambiguous. The V end was cut by 5 bases, the J end by 1 base, with 7 bases between. The CDR3 is 13 amino acids. Looked up from germline, CDR1 is LNHDA and CDR2 is SQIVND (reference sequence). The CDR3 spells CASSPRGTDTQYF. The DNA for the CDR3 is TGTGCCAGTAGTCCTCGGGGCACAGATACGCAGTATTTT. Combining the CDR3 with reference TRBV19 and TRBJ2-3 gives the whole variable domain DGGITQSPKYLFRKEGQNVTLSCEQNLNHDAMYWYRQDPGQGLRLIYYSQIVNDFQKGDIAEGYSVSREKKESFPLTVTSAQKNPTAFYLCASSPRGTDTQYFGPGTRLTVL.

The chain links TRBV5-5 to TRBJ1-1; D not resolved. The CDR3 length is 14 residues. CDR1 and CDR2 (germline): SGHKS, YYEKEE (reference sequence). The germline V and J ends were trimmed by 2 bases and 1 base, with 9 bases remaining between them. The DNA of the CDR3 is TGTGCCAGCAGCTTTTTTGGAGGGAACACTGAAGCTTTCTTT. As protein: CASSFFGGNTEAFF.

The rearrangement uses TRBV4-3 and TRBJ2-3; 8 nucleotides align to TRBD1. The CDR3 spans 14 residues. Per the germline V gene, CDR1 is LGHNA and CDR2 is YSLEER. V shed 4 bases and J 3 bases; nucleotides not matched to a gene: 3. The DNA of the CDR3 is TGCGCCAGCAGCCCTGGACAGGGAACAGATACGCAGTATTTT. Amino acids: CASSPGQGTDTQYF.

The genes are TRBV5-1 and TRBJ1-1; D not resolved. From germline, CDR1 is SGHRS and CDR2 YFSETQ. Trimming shortened V by 4 bases and J by 0 bases, and 10 bases separated the two germline ends. The CDR3 length is 14 residues. CDR3 region: CASSLASMNTEAFF. The CDR3 nucleotides read TGCGCCAGCAGCCTCGCTTCGATGAACACTGAAGCTTTCTTT.